This TCR beta chain is drawn from a study of graft-versus-host responses after intestinal transplantation. Assay used: immunoSEQ multiplex PCR; TCRdb lists only in-frame clones, some missing. The sample shows some 86,000 clones, roughly 90% of them seen only once. A remark on this clone: What it binds is unknown.

Trimming cost V 5 bases and J 6 bases; bases outside gene matches: 13. Per germline, CDR1 SGHTA and CDR2 FQGNSA. The CDR3 has 16 residues. Sequencing used unstimulated CD4+ T cells sorted from spleen or lymph node cells, obtained before transplant. The rearrangement uses TRBV7-2 and TRBJ1-2; 9 bases fit TRBD1. This receptor was identified in a human donor who was the organ donor for an intestinal transplant. The DNA of the CDR3 is TGTGCCAGCAGCCTCAAAACCGGGACAGGGTTTAATGGCTACACCTTC. Its translation is CASSLKTGTGFNGYTF.